These 31 T cell receptor beta chains originate from one sample sequenced in a study of blood T cell repertoires in COVID-19. Only in-frame clones appear in the TCRdb table, and some are missing; sequencing was by immunoSEQ multiplex PCR. This table holds about 280,000 clones, almost 85% found once. Specimen: peripheral blood. The source of these receptors is a man in his forties or fifties with active or convalescent COVID-19.

The chain combines TRBV30 with TRBJ1-2; 11 bases are shared with TRBD1. Germline CDR1 reads GTSNPN; CDR2 reads SVGIG (reference sequence). This CDR3 is built from 14 residues. V dropped 2 bases and J dropped 5; count of bases not matched to a gene: 4. CDR3 residues: CAWSRTGGGYGYTF. The CDR3 DNA reads TGTGCCTGGAGTAGGACAGGGGGCGGGTATGGCTACACCTTC.

The chain uses TRBV19 and TRBJ2-1; 9 positions match TRBD2. Per germline, CDR1 LNHDA and CDR2 SQIVND (reference sequence). The CDR3 length is 13 residues. The V gene end was trimmed by 5 bases and the J gene end by 10 bases; junction bases not matched to a gene: 6. CDR3 sequence reads: CASSETLAGEQFF. The CDR3 nucleotides are TGTGCCAGTAGTGAAACGCTAGCGGGAGAGCAGTTCTTC.

The sample holds a few counts of this clone. The rearrangement joins TRBV28 to TRBJ1-5, with 8 bases fitting TRBD1. The CDR3 contains 14 residues. From germline, CDR1 is MDHEN and CDR2 SYDVKM. The junction had 7 bases not matched to a gene; V was cut back by 6 bases and J by 6 bases. CDR3 coding DNA: TGTGCCAGCAGGCAACAGGGGGTGAGTCAGCCCCAGCATTTT. Its protein is CASRQQGVSQPQHF.

The gene calls are TRBV4-2 and TRBJ1-1; tentative D call: TRBD1 (6 bases). The CDR3 is 14 residues long. Germline V gene sequence: CDR1 LGHNA, CDR2 YNFKEQ. Between the trimmed V and J ends, which lost 4 bases and 1 base, there was a span of 10 bases. CDR3 loop: CASSPQGKNTEAFF. CDR3 in DNA: TGTGCCAGCAGCCCACAGGGCAAGAACACTGAAGCTTTCTTT.

The CDR3 sequence: CSVEDSVHYEQYF. CDR3 nucleotides: TGCAGCGTTGAAGATTCGGTCCACTACGAGCAGTACTTC. J is TRBJ2-7 and V is TRBV29-1; D not resolved. Between the trimmed V and J ends, which lost 0 bases and 3 bases, there was a span of 9 bases. The CDR3 is 13 residues long. Germline CDR1 is SQVTM and CDR2 is ANQGSEA.

This chain uses TRBV6-2 or TRBV6-3 with TRBJ1-2, with D possibly TRBD1 on 6 matching bases. V lost 2 bases to trimming and J lost 4 bases, with 11 bases between them. CDR1 MNHEY and CDR2 SVGEGT come from the germline V gene. CDR3 size: 14 residues. CDR3 loop: CASSYAGAGYGYTF. CDR3 coding DNA: TGTGCCAGCAGTTACGCGGGGGCGGGCTATGGCTACACCTTC.

This clone was detected only once. This chain joins TRBV30 and TRBJ2-5; 7 bases fit TRBD1. After removal of 5 bases from V and 7 bases from J, the junction contained 4 bases not matched to a gene. This CDR3 comprises 11 residues. In germline, CDR1 is GTSNPN, CDR2 SVGIG (reference sequence). The CDR3 protein is CAWDRAGTQYF. CDR3 sequence (DNA): TGTGCCTGGGACAGGGCTGGGACCCAGTACTTC. Looking up the rest from reference TRBV30 and TRBJ2-5 gives the full variable domain: SQTIHQWPATLVQPVGSPLSLECTVEGTSNPNLYWYRQAAGRGLQLLFYSVGIGQISSEVPQNLSASRPQDRQFILSSKKLLLSDSGFYLCAWDRAGTQYFGPGTRLLVL.

Only a few counts were recorded for this clone. The V and J genes are TRBV7-9 and TRBJ2-7, with D hard to call. The CDR3 consists of 11 residues. From germline, CDR1 is SEHNR and CDR2 FQNEAQ (reference sequence). The V end was cut by 1 base, the J end by 5 bases, with 3 bases between. The CDR3 is CASSLGNEQYF. DNA of the CDR3: TGTGCCAGCAGCTTAGGTAACGAGCAGTACTTC.

This clone was recorded once. V usage is TRBV2 and J usage is TRBJ1-5, with D possibly TRBD1 on 6 matching bases. Germline CDR1 is SNHLY and CDR2 is FYNNEI. Between the trimmed V and J ends, which lost 1 base and 4 bases, there was a span of 8 bases. The CDR3 length is 14 residues. The CDR3 bases are TGTGCCAGCAGTGAAGGGCAGGGGAATCAGCCCCAGCATTTT. This encodes CASSEGQGNQPQHF.

V and J are TRBV11-3 and TRBJ2-7; 9 bases match TRBD1. After removal of 5 bases from V and 3 bases from J, the junction contained 5 bases not matched to a gene. The CDR3 runs to 14 residues. The germline CDR1 and CDR2 sequences are SGHNT and YENEEA. This chain's CDR3 is CASSPDRGGYEQYF. For the CDR3, the DNA is TGTGCCAGCAGCCCCGACAGGGGGGGCTACGAGCAGTACTTC.

The rearrangement uses TRBV7-9 and TRBJ1-4, with unresolved D. CDR3 length equals 18 residues. V was shortened by 4 bases and J by 5 bases, with 23 bases between the two germline ends. Germline V gene data show CDR1 as SEHNR and CDR2 as FQNEAQ (reference sequence). The CDR3 loop is CASSYIDGERVKNEKLFF. The CDR3 DNA is TGTGCCAGCAGCTATATCGACGGGGAGCGGGTAAAGAATGAAAAACTGTTTTTT. The variable domain in full, with the rest retrieved from reference TRBV7-9 and TRBJ1-4, is DTGVSQNPRHKITKRGQNVTFRCDPISEHNRLYWYRQTLGQGPEFLTYFQNEAQLEKSRLLSDRFSAERPKGSFSTLEIQRTEQGDSAMYLCASSYIDGERVKNEKLFFGSGTQLSVL.

The chain uses TRBV30 and TRBJ1-4; D is possibly TRBD1 (6 bases). V lost 5 bases to trimming and J lost 8 bases, with 18 bases between them. This CDR3 region has 14 residues. Germline CDR1 GTSNPN, CDR2 SVGIG (reference sequence). CDR3 coding DNA: TGTGCCTGGGTTCCCAGGGGAAATAGGGAAAAACTGTTTTTT. This translates into CAWVPRGNREKLFF.

The CDR3 loop is CASSLQGSDGYTF. CDR3 sequence (DNA): TGTGCCAGCAGCTTACAGGGTAGTGATGGCTACACCTTC. The V call is TRBV5-6, the J call TRBJ1-2, with D possibly matching TRBD1 (6 bases). Germline V gene sequence: CDR1 SGHDT, CDR2 YYEEEE. The V gene lost 2 bases and the J gene lost 6 bases, with 11 bases spanning the gap. The CDR3 extends over 13 amino acids. The entire variable domain, with the rest obtained from reference TRBV5-6 and TRBJ1-2, is as follows: DAGVTQSPTHLIKTRGQQVTLRCSPKSGHDTVSWYQQALGQGPQFIFQYYEEEERQRGNFPDRFSGHQFPNYSSELNVNALLLGDSALYLCASSLQGSDGYTFGSGTRLTVV.

The count of this clone is one. The rearrangement joins TRBV3-1 (or the pseudogene TRBV3-2) to TRBJ2-7; no firm D call. The V end was cut by 4 bases, the J end by 1 base, with 11 bases between. Per the germline V gene, CDR1 is LGHDT and CDR2 is YNNKEL (reference sequence). This CDR3 spans 14 amino acids. The CDR3 is CASSLEILSYEQYF. The CDR3, as DNA: TGTGCCAGCAGCCTAGAGATCCTATCCTACGAGCAGTACTTC.

This chain links TRBV6-2 or TRBV6-3 with TRBJ2-1; a possible D gene is TRBD2 (6 bases). Trimming removed 5 bases at V and 7 bases at J, with 18 bases between. Per germline, CDR1 MNHEY and CDR2 SVGEGT. The CDR3 has 15 residues. The CDR3 bases are TGTGCCAGCAGTAACAGGCAAGGGACTTTGAATGAGCAGTTCTTC. Protein product: CASSNRQGTLNEQFF.

This sequence joins TRBV30 and TRBJ1-1; D gene uncertain. This CDR3 region has 13 residues. Trimming removed 1 base at V and 11 bases at J, with 17 bases between. From germline, CDR1 is GTSNPN and CDR2 SVGIG (reference sequence). The CDR3 loop reads CAWSAENTGVAFF. The CDR3 DNA is TGTGCCTGGAGTGCAGAGAACACTGGAGTGGCTTTCTTT.

The genes are TRBV19 and TRBJ1-2; 8 bases fit TRBD1. This CDR3 region has 14 residues. CDR1 is LNHDA, CDR2 SQIVND, per germline (reference sequence). Trimming at V came to 5 bases and at J to 8 bases, leaving 10 bases not matched to a gene. The CDR3 nucleotides read TGTGCCAGTAGTGGGCAGGGGGCCCGAGGGGGCTACACCTTC. This gives the protein CASSGQGARGGYTF. Together with reference TRBV19 and TRBJ1-2, the CDR3 gives the full variable domain: DGGITQSPKYLFRKEGQNVTLSCEQNLNHDAMYWYRQDPGQGLRLIYYSQIVNDFQKGDIAEGYSVSREKKESFPLTVTSAQKNPTAFYLCASSGQGARGGYTFGSGTRLTVV.

This chain links TRBV6-6 with TRBJ2-2; 13 nucleotides line up with TRBD2. The CDR3 covers 14 residues. Germline V gives CDR1 MNHNY, CDR2 SVGAGI (reference sequence). V gave up 6 bases and J gave up 5 bases; unmatched junction bases: 0. CDR3 sequence reads: CASRTSGRTGELFF. The CDR3 bases are TGTGCCAGCAGGACTAGCGGGAGGACCGGGGAGCTGTTTTTT.

As for this clone: The same CDR3 arises from other DNA sequences in this sample as well. This chain connects TRBV3-1 (or the pseudogene TRBV3-2) to TRBJ2-7, with 7 bases that match TRBD2. Unmatched junction bases numbered 0, after V lost 3 bases and J lost 4 bases. CDR1 and CDR2 (germline): LGHDT, YNNKEL (reference sequence). The CDR3 runs 12 residues. CDR3 protein: CASSQGGYEQYF. CDR3 coding DNA: TGTGCCAGCAGCCAGGGAGGGTACGAGCAGTACTTC.

V usage is TRBV30 and J usage is TRBJ1-4; TRBD1 matches 8 bases. Germline V gene lookup returns CDR1 GTSNPN and CDR2 SVGIG (reference sequence). V lost 2 bases and J lost 8; bases outside the gene matches: 10. CDR3 size: 15 residues. The DNA of the CDR3 is TGTGCCTGGAGTCCTAGGACAGGGTTTGGGGAAAAACTGTTTTTT. It encodes CAWSPRTGFGEKLFF.

This clone was detected many times. The chain employs TRBV4-2 and TRBJ2-2, with 11 bases that match TRBD2. V gave up 1 base and J gave up 2 bases; unmatched junction bases: 3. Germline CDR1 LGHNA, CDR2 YNFKEQ. The CDR3 is made up of 17 amino acids. CDR3 sequence: CASSQVTSGRNTGELFF. For the CDR3, the DNA is TGTGCCAGCAGCCAAGTTACTAGCGGGAGAAACACCGGGGAGCTGTTTTTT.

This chain joins TRBV7-8 and TRBJ2-1; 9 positions match TRBD2. The CDR3 length is 14 residues. V lost 5 bases and J lost 15; bases outside the gene matches: 14. CDR1 is SGHVS, CDR2 FQNEAQ, per germline. CDR3 sequence reads: CASSELPIAGVLFF. As DNA, the CDR3 is TGTGCCAGCAGCGAACTACCCATAGCGGGAGTACTGTTCTTC.

The chain couples TRBV4-1 to TRBJ2-2; TRBD2 agrees at 7 bases. The length of the CDR3 is 15 residues. Germline CDR1 reads MGHRA; CDR2 reads YSYEKL. J gave up 5 bases and V 4 bases, and 7 bases lay outside the gene matches. DNA for the CDR3: TGCGCCAGCAGCCCTCTGCCTAGCGGTACCGGGGAGCTGTTTTTT. Its translation is CASSPLPSGTGELFF.

This sequence joins TRBV9 and TRBJ2-2; 7 bases line up with TRBD2. The germline gives CDR1 SGDLS, CDR2 YYNGEE. This CDR3 is built from 16 residues. V dropped 4 bases and J dropped 6; count of bases not matched to a gene: 12. Written as DNA, the CDR3 is TGTGCCAGCAGCTTGGAAGGCGGGAGAACGGCCGGGGAGCTGTTTTTT. Residues: CASSLEGGRTAGELFF. The full variable domain, in which reference TRBV9 and TRBJ2-2 provide the parts outside the CDR3, is DSGVTQTPKHLITATGQRVTLRCSPRSGDLSVYWYQQSLDQGLQFLIQYYNGEERAKGNILERFSAQQFPDLHSELNLSSLELGDSALYFCASSLEGGRTAGELFFGEGSRLTVL.

This rearrangement joins TRBV5-1 to TRBJ2-5, with 7 bases matching TRBD1. Germline V gives CDR1 SGHRS, CDR2 YFSETQ. V gave up 4 bases and J gave up 6 bases; unmatched junction bases: 21. There are 18 residues in the CDR3. CDR3 coding DNA: TGCGCCAGCAGCCTTAACCCCAGAACAGGGGCCCGTCAAAAGACCCAGTACTTC. Its translation is CASSLNPRTGARQKTQYF.

V and J are TRBV29-1 and TRBJ1-1; 10 bases map to TRBD1. Germline-derived CDR1 and CDR2 are SQVTM and ANQGSEA. Trimming removed 6 bases from V and 5 bases from J; junction bases left unmatched: 6. This CDR3 is 13 amino acids long. CDR3 residues: CSVTGQGRTEAFF. For the CDR3, the DNA is TGCAGCGTGACGGGACAGGGGCGGACTGAAGCTTTCTTT.

The chain combines TRBV28 with TRBJ1-4; 7 bases fit TRBD1. Germline values: CDR1 MDHEN, CDR2 SYDVKM. The V segment lost 5 bases and the J segment 5 bases; nucleotides outside the gene matches: 5. The CDR3 has 14 amino acids. Here the CDR3 reads CASSMGQQNEKLFF. The CDR3 nucleotides are TGTGCCAGCAGTATGGGACAGCAGAATGAAAAACTGTTTTTT.

The V call is TRBV19, the J call TRBJ2-1, with 10 positions matching TRBD2. The V and J ends lost 5 bases and 3 bases, in that order; junction bases with no gene match: 10. The length of the CDR3 is 17 residues. The germline gives CDR1 LNHDA, CDR2 SQIVND (reference sequence). The CDR3 loop reads CASSARLAGDRYNEQFF. CDR3 in DNA: TGTGCCAGTAGTGCCCGTCTAGCGGGAGACCGCTACAATGAGCAGTTCTTC. Full variable domain (remainder filled in from reference TRBV19 and TRBJ2-1): DGGITQSPKYLFRKEGQNVTLSCEQNLNHDAMYWYRQDPGQGLRLIYYSQIVNDFQKGDIAEGYSVSREKKESFPLTVTSAQKNPTAFYLCASSARLAGDRYNEQFFGPGTRLTVL.

The chain recombines TRBV19 with TRBJ1-5, with D possibly being TRBD1 (5 bases). The CDR3 runs 18 residues. Trimming stripped 1 base from V and 6 bases from J, with 22 bases between. CDR1 LNHDA and CDR2 SQIVND come from the germline V gene (reference sequence). CDR3 region: CASSIVPPGRVSGQPQHF. Written as DNA, the CDR3 is TGTGCCAGTAGTATAGTACCCCCTGGCAGGGTATCCGGTCAGCCCCAGCATTTT.

The chain employs TRBV12-5 and TRBJ2-1; 8 bases fit TRBD2. From germline, CDR1 is LGHNT and CDR2 FRNRAP. Germline trimming cut 7 bases from V and 4 bases from J; bases unmatched to any gene: 15. CDR3 length equals 17 residues. The CDR3 is CASVSGLGTGAYNEQFF. In DNA, the CDR3 is TGTGCTAGTGTCTCGGGACTAGGGACGGGAGCGTACAATGAGCAGTTCTTC.

This sequence joins TRBV23-1 and TRBJ1-1, with D possibly being TRBD1 (6 bases). TRBV23-1 is an open reading frame, and its role is uncertain. The length of the CDR3 is 14 residues. Trimming left V 4 bases short and J 1 base short, with 10 bases between. This CDR3 is CASSPGQKNTEAFF. In DNA form, the CDR3 reads TGCGCCAGCAGTCCCGGACAGAAGAACACTGAAGCTTTCTTT.